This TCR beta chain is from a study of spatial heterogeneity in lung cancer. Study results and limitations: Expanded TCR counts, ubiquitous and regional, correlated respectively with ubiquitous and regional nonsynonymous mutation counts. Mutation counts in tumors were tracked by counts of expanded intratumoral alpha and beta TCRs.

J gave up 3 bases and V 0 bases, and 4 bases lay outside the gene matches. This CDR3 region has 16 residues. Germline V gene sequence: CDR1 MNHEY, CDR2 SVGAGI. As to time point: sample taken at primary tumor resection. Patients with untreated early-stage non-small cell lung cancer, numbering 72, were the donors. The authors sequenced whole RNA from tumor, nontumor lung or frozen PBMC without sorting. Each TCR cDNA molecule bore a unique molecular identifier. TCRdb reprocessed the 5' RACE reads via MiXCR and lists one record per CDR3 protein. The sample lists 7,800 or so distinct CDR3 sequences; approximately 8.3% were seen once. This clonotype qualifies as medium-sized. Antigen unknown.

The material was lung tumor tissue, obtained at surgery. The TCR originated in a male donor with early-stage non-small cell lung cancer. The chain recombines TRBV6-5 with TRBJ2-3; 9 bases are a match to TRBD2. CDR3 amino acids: CASSYSAGGPTDTQYF. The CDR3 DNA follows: TGTGCCAGCAGTTACTCGGCGGGAGGGCCGACAGATACGCAGTATTTT.